What follows describes a single T cell receptor beta chain. Its cognate antigen is unknown. The sample carries other DNA sequences with the same CDR3. The data originate from a study of CD8+ T cells in alopecia areata. Notes on the study in general: Patients displayed less clarity in TCR sharing than mice, a finding possibly related to HLA. Tofacitinib did not eliminate many expanded lesional clones from scalp or blood.

Once RNA had been extracted, it was reverse transcribed into cDNA to act as the sequencing template. Libraries were prepared by immunoSEQ multiplex PCR; TCRdb keeps only in-frame clonotypes and omits some of them. The sample contains some 180,000 clones, approximately 49% of which appear only once. Germline CDR1 is GTSNPN and CDR2 is SVGIG (reference sequence). This CDR3 region has 11 residues. V was shortened by 2 bases and J by 5 bases, with 6 bases between the two germline ends. Sample treatment: oral pan-JAK inhibitor, 5-10 mg twice daily. Both peripheral blood and punch biopsies of lesional scalp skin were obtained from patients who had alopecia areata. PBMC-derived CD4+ and CD8+ T cells were sorted.

This specimen was CD8+ T cells sorted from blood, taken between weeks 51 and 54, from a patient treated with tofacitinib. The receptor comes from a human donor with alopecia areata. V and J are TRBV30 and TRBJ1-1; D is unresolved. The CDR3 reads CAWSMGTEAFF. The CDR3 DNA reads as TGTGCCTGGAGTATGGGGACTGAAGCTTTCTTT.